These 25 T cell receptor beta chains originate from one sample sequenced in a study of post-analysis software for immune sequencing data. Study observations and caveats: Included in a set of about 5 TRBV segments more frequent in patients than controls were TRBV5-6, TRBV5-1 and TRBV20-1.

Antigen specificity for these receptors is unknown. TCR beta libraries were prepared from cDNA with unique molecular identifiers. A single record per CDR3 protein comes from TCRdb applying MiXCR to the PCR reads. The profile shows about half a million distinct CDR3 sequences, roughly 45% of them singletons. Sequences were obtained from blood. The receptors come from a girl aged 5-17 years with multiple sclerosis.

The rearrangement links TRBV12-3 or TRBV12-4 to TRBJ1-1, with 7 bases lining up with TRBD1. V lost 4 bases, J lost 2 bases, and 4 bases stayed unmatched. CDR3 length: 14 amino acids. The CDR3 nucleotides are TGTGCCAGCAGTTCGACAGGGATTAACACTGAAGCTTTCTTT. It yields the protein CASSSTGINTEAFF.

Comments on this clonotype: A read error may produce the germline difference seen at one junction end. The CDR3 is CVSSLSAGAKNIQYF. CDR3 bases: TGTGTCAGCAGTTTATCAGCAGGGGCCAAAAACATTCAGTACTTC. The V call is TRBV28, the J call TRBJ2-4, with a possible D match to TRBD1 (5 bases). This CDR3 comprises 15 residues. Germline-derived CDR1 and CDR2 are MDHEN and SYDVKM.

The chain uses TRBV5-1 and TRBJ2-7, with D possibly matching TRBD2 (6 bases). The CDR3 has 16 amino acids. Trimming removed 5 bases at V and 1 base at J, with 19 bases between. The germline CDR1 and CDR2 sequences are SGHRS and YFSETQ. CDR3 loop: CASSWGSTSKSYEQYF. In DNA form, the CDR3 reads TGCGCCAGCAGTTGGGGGTCGACTAGTAAATCCTACGAGCAGTACTTC.

CDR3 nucleotide sequence: TGCAGTGTCTTCACTCACCTTAGGTGGCAGGGAAGCAATCAGCCCCAGCATTTT. As protein: CSVFTHLRWQGSNQPQHF. The gene calls are TRBV20-1 and TRBJ1-5, with D perhaps matching TRBD1 (5 bases). Trimming pared 7 bases from V and 1 base from J, leaving 26 bases between. The CDR3 contains 18 residues. Looked up from germline, CDR1 is DFQATT and CDR2 is SNEGSKA (reference sequence).

The rearrangement joins TRBV10-3 to TRBJ2-7, with no clear D. The ends were cut back, 0 bases at V and 5 bases at J, with 11 bases in the middle. The CDR3 consists of 14 residues. CDR1 ENHRY and CDR2 SYGVKD come from the germline V gene. CDR3 DNA sequence: TGTGCCATCAGTGAGTCCCAGTGGCGCGACGAGCAGTACTTC. Translation gives CAISESQWRDEQYF.

The chain has TRBV20-1 and TRBJ1-4, with 7 bases that match TRBD1. Germline CDR1 DFQATT, CDR2 SNEGSKA (reference sequence). Unmatched junction bases numbered 10, after V lost 2 bases and J lost 7 bases. The CDR3 sequence is 15 residues long. The CDR3 coding sequence is TGCAGTGCTAGACCAACCGCTAGGGGGCCTGAAAAACTGTTTTTT. It yields the protein CSARPTARGPEKLFF.

This chain uses TRBV29-1 with TRBJ1-2; D may be TRBD1 (5 bases). This CDR3 region has 13 residues. Germline V gene lookup returns CDR1 SQVTM and CDR2 ANQGSEA. V gave up 4 bases and J gave up 0 bases, with 9 bases separating them. The CDR3 here is CSVGDGANYGYTF. The DNA for the CDR3 is TGCAGCGTTGGGGACGGTGCTAACTATGGCTACACCTTC.

Here the CDR3 reads CASSPGTSGFNEQFF. CDR3 DNA sequence: TGTGCCAGCAGTCCCGGGACTAGCGGGTTCAATGAGCAGTTCTTC. V gene TRBV28 combines with J gene TRBJ2-1, with 12 bases fitting TRBD2. This CDR3 is 15 amino acids long. Germline V CDR1 and CDR2: MDHEN, SYDVKM. With V trimmed by 5 bases and J by 6 bases, 5 bases remained unmatched.

This clonotype was seen only a few times. In DNA, the CDR3 is TGCGCCAGCAGCTTGGGGGAGGGACTAGCCAACAATGAGCAGTTCTTC. This codes for CASSLGEGLANNEQFF. V usage is TRBV5-1 and J usage is TRBJ2-1, with TRBD2 identical over 9 bases. V trimming: 0 bases; J trimming: 5 bases; junction bases outside the gene matches: 6. Germline V gene sequence: CDR1 SGHRS, CDR2 YFSETQ. The CDR3 contains 16 residues.

J is TRBJ2-1 and V is TRBV5-6; no clear D gene. Per germline, CDR1 SGHDT and CDR2 YYEEEE. This CDR3 region has 12 residues. The germline V and J ends were trimmed by 5 bases and 6 bases, with 9 bases remaining between them. The CDR3 sequence: CASSLSVNEQFF. The CDR3 DNA follows: TGTGCCAGCAGTTTATCGGTCAATGAGCAGTTCTTC.

The V call is TRBV29-1, the J call TRBJ1-2; D perhaps matches TRBD1 (5 bases). Trimming removed 1 base from V and 4 bases from J, with 16 bases in between. Looked up from germline, CDR1 is SQVTM and CDR2 is ANQGSEA. This CDR3 has 15 residues. The CDR3 bases are TGCAGCGTTGAAGTGCGAAGGCAGGGAAGCTATGGCTACACCTTC. It yields the protein CSVEVRRQGSYGYTF.

A note on this clonotype: As the CDR3 is not closed by the conserved phenylalanine or tryptophan, this likely results from a read error. The chain joins TRBV7-2 to TRBJ2-7, with D perhaps matching TRBD1 (5 bases). In germline, CDR1 is SGHTA, CDR2 FQGNSA. V was clipped by 5 bases and J by 3 bases, with 14 bases between them. The CDR3 runs to 14 residues. The CDR3 DNA sequence: TGTGCCAGCAGCGGCCGGACACAAAACTACGAGCAGTACTTA. Its protein is CASSGRTQNYEQYL.

The chain couples TRBV5-1 to TRBJ2-7, with 7 bases fitting TRBD1. The CDR3 has 13 residues. V was clipped by 2 bases and J by 6 bases; unmatched bases: 5. Germline CDR1 and CDR2: SGHRS and YFSETQ. The CDR3 is CASSFRGFSEQYF. In DNA form, the CDR3 reads TGCGCCAGCAGCTTCAGGGGGTTTTCCGAGCAGTACTTC.

The V call is TRBV5-1, the J call TRBJ2-5; 9 positions agree with TRBD1. Trimming at V came to 3 bases and at J to 5 bases, leaving 5 bases not matched to a gene. Germline V CDR1 and CDR2: SGHRS, YFSETQ. This CDR3 region has 14 residues. The CDR3 coding sequence is TGCGCCAGCAGCTGGGGGACAGGGATGGAGACCCAGTACTTC. Translation: CASSWGTGMETQYF.

This clonotype was observed a few times. The chain links TRBV3-1 to TRBJ2-5; TRBD2 agrees at 15 bases. The length of the CDR3 is 19 residues. Germline trimming cut 4 bases from V and 1 base from J; bases unmatched to any gene: 10. Germline V CDR1 and CDR2: LGHDT, YNNKEL (reference sequence). As DNA, the CDR3 is TGTGCCAGCAGCCCCTACTCAGGACTAGCGGGAGGGGTCCAAGAGACCCAGTACTTC. It yields the protein CASSPYSGLAGGVQETQYF.

This clonotype has more than one count but fewer than ten. The chain uses TRBV12-3 or TRBV12-4 and TRBJ1-1, with a tentative D call TRBD1 (5 bases). The CDR3 extends over 12 amino acids. V gave up 11 bases and J gave up 4 bases, with 14 bases separating them. The DNA of the CDR3 is TGTGCCTCCCGATCCGGGGGCACTGAAGCTTTCTTT. Encoded protein: CASRSGGTEAFF.

The chain recombines TRBV20-1 with TRBJ2-7; TRBD2 matches 8 bases. Trimming removed 0 bases from V and 3 bases from J; junction bases left unmatched: 7. From germline, CDR1 is DFQATT and CDR2 SNEGSKA (reference sequence). The CDR3 length is 15 residues. The CDR3 loop is CSARDGGLAVYEQYF. CDR3 in DNA: TGCAGTGCTAGAGATGGAGGACTAGCAGTCTACGAGCAGTACTTC.

This chain joins TRBV5-1 and TRBJ1-2; D is undetermined. V lost 3 bases, J lost 7 bases, and 19 bases lay in between. The CDR3 length is 15 residues. Germline loops: CDR1 SGHRS, CDR2 YFSETQ. CDR3: CASSSAGPGTSGYTF. CDR3 nucleotide sequence: TGCGCCAGCAGCTCTGCGGGCCCCGGCACTAGTGGCTACACCTTC.

DNA of the CDR3: TGCAGTGCTACCGGACTAGCGGGAGGCGTGAAGCAGTACTTC. It yields the protein CSATGLAGGVKQYF. The rearrangement links TRBV20-1 to TRBJ2-4; TRBD2 matches at 14 bases. J lost 13 bases, V lost 4 bases, and 9 bases had no gene match. CDR1 is DFQATT, CDR2 SNEGSKA, per germline (reference sequence). The CDR3 contains 14 residues.

This sequence joins TRBV7-2 and TRBJ1-2; no clear D. Trimming stripped 0 bases from V and 7 bases from J, with 6 bases between. Germline CDR1 reads SGHTA; CDR2 reads FQGNSA. CDR3 length equals 12 residues. CDR3 in DNA: TGTGCCAGCAGCTTAGCATTAGGTGGCTACACCTTC. Protein: CASSLALGGYTF.

The rearrangement joins TRBV7-9 to TRBJ2-1; 8 bases agree with TRBD2. Germline V lookup: CDR1 SEHNR, CDR2 FQNEAQ (reference sequence). The CDR3 covers 14 residues. The V and J ends lost 3 bases and 5 bases, in that order; junction bases with no gene match: 3. In DNA form, the CDR3 reads TGTGCCAGCAGCTTGGGGCGGGGGGACAATGAGCAGTTCTTC. This sequence encodes CASSLGRGDNEQFF.

This clonotype was found many times. The chain employs TRBV11-1 and TRBJ2-5, with 12 positions matching TRBD1. This CDR3 has 14 amino acids. Germline CDR1 is SGHAT and CDR2 is FQDESV (reference sequence). Trimming cost V 4 bases and J 4 bases; bases outside gene matches: 1. The CDR3 coding sequence is TGTGCCAGCAGCTGGGACAGGGGGCGAGAGACCCAGTACTTC. This codes for CASSWDRGRETQYF.

A few counts support this clonotype. This chain connects TRBV6-6 to TRBJ2-5, with TRBD2 matching over 12 bases. V lost 5 bases, J lost 4 bases, and 8 bases stayed unmatched. Germline CDR1 is MNHNY and CDR2 is SVGAGI (reference sequence). The CDR3 is 16 amino acids. For the CDR3, the DNA is TGTGCCAGCAGTACGACTAGCGGGAGAAATGCAGAGACCCAGTACTTC. Translation gives CASSTTSGRNAETQYF.

The V gene is TRBV3-1, the J gene TRBJ1-2, with TRBD1 as a possible D gene (5 bases). This CDR3 is built from 14 residues. Per germline, CDR1 LGHDT and CDR2 YNNKEL (reference sequence). V lost 2 bases and J lost 11, with 18 bases in between. DNA for the CDR3: TGTGCCAGCAGCCAATCGGTCGGGGGAGCGTTTTACACCTTC. This codes for CASSQSVGGAFYTF.

The chain is built from TRBV5-1 and TRBJ2-3, with TRBD2 matching 12 bases. V lost 3 bases and J lost 3; bases outside the gene matches: 8. The CDR3 has 17 residues. CDR1 SGHRS and CDR2 YFSETQ come from the germline V gene. This CDR3 reads CASSSNPTSGSTDTQYF. The DNA of the CDR3 is TGCGCCAGCAGCTCGAACCCGACTAGCGGGAGTACAGATACGCAGTATTTT.